This record concerns one TCR beta chain sequence. This sample was included in a study of blood T cell repertoires in COVID-19. Before being deemed recovered, Cohort 3 donors had two negative PCRs, clearance, or symptom resolution. Trimming shortened V by 3 bases and J by 3 bases, and 5 bases separated the two germline ends. Germline CDR1 reads DFQATT; CDR2 reads SNEGSKA (reference sequence). This CDR3 has 11 amino acids. Original processing notes: Amplification of reference gene primers was used by the study to estimate nucleated cell counts. Using immunoSEQ multiplex PCR, the repertoire was profiled, and TCRdb retains in-frame clones only, with some absent. V and J calls and clone size are as listed in that table; D and trimming were resolved from the DNA. The repertoire holds some 250,000 clones, with around four fifths as singletons.

The source of this sequence is a man aged 35-49 years who had recovered from COVID-19. The specimen sequenced was PBMCs or T cells enriched from blood (not recorded which). The V and J genes are TRBV20-1 and TRBJ1-2; D remains ambiguous. CDR3 sequence: CSASTDYGYTF. CDR3 sequence (DNA): TGCAGTGCTAGCACAGACTATGGCTACACCTTC.